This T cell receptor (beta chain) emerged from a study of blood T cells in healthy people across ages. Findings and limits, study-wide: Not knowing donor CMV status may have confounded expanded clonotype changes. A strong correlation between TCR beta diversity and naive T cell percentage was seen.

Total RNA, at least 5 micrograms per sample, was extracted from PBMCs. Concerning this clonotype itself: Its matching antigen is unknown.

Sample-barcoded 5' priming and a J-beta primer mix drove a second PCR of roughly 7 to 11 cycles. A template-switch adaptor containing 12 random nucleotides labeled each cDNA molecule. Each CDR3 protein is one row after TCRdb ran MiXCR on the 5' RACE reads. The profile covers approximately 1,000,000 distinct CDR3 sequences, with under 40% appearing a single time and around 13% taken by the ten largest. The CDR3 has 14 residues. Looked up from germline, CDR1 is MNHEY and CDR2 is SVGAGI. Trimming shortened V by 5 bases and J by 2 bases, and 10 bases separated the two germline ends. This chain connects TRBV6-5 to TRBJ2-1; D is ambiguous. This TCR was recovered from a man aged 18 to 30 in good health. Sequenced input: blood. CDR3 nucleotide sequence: TGTGCCAGCAGTGATCCGGGCGCCTACAATGAGCAGTTCTTC. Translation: CASSDPGAYNEQFF.